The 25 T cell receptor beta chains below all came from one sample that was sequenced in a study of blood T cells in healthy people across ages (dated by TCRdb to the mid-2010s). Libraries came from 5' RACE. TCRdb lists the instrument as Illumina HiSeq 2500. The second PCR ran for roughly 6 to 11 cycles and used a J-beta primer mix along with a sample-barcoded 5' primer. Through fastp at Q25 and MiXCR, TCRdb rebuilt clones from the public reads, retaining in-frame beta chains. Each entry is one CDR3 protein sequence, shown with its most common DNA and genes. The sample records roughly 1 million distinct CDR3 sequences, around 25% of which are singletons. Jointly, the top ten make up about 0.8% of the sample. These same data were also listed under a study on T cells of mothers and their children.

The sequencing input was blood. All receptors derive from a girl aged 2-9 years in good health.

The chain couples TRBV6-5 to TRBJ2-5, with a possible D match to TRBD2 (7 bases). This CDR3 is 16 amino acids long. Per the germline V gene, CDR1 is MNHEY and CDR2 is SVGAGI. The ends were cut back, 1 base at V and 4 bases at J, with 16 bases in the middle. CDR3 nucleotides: TGTGCCAGCAGTTACTTTGGGGGGGCAGAGGGAGAGACCCAGTACTTC. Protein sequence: CASSYFGGAEGETQYF.

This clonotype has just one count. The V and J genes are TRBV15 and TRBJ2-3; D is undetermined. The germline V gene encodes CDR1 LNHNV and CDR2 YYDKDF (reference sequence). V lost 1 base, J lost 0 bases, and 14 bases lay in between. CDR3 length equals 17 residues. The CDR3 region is CATSRAVALVSTDTQYF. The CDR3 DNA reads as TGTGCCACCAGCAGAGCCGTAGCCTTGGTTAGCACAGATACGCAGTATTTT. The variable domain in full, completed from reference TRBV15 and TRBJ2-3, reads DAMVIQNPRYQVTQFGKPVTLSCSQTLNHNVMYWYQQKSSQAPKLLFHYYDKDFNNEADTPDNFQSRRPNTSFCFLDIRSPGLGDTAMYLCATSRAVALVSTDTQYFGPGTRLTVL.

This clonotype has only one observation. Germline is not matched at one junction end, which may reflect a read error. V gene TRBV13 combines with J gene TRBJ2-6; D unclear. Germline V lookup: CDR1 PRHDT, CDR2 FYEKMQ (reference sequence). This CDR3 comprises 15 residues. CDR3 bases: TGTGCCAGCAGCTTGCGTGGGTCTGAGGCCAACGTCCTGACTTTC. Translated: CASSLRGSEANVLTF.

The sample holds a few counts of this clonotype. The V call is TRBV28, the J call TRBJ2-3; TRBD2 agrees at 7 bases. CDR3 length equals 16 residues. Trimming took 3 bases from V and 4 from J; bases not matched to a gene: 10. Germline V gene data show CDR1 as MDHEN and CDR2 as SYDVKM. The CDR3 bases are TGTGCCAGCAGTTTTATCGGGGACGCGGGAGCAGATACGCAGTATTTT. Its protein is CASSFIGDAGADTQYF.

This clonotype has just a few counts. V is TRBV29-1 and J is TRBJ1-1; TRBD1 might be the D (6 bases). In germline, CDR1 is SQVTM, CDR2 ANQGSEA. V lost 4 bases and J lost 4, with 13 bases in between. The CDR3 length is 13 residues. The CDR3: CSVGFGGGTEAFF. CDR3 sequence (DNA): TGCAGCGTTGGATTCGGAGGGGGCACTGAAGCTTTCTTT.

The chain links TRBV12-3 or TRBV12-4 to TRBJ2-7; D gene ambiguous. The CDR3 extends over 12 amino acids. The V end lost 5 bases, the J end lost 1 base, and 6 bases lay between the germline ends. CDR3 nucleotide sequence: TGTGCCAGCAGTCAGATGTCCTACGAGCAGTACTTC. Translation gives CASSQMSYEQYF.

The CDR3 loop reads CASSLAGDSGYQPQHF. Here the CDR3 DNA reads TGTGCCAGCAGCTTAGCGGGGGACTCAGGGTATCAGCCCCAGCATTTT. V gene TRBV7-8 combines with J gene TRBJ1-5; D may be TRBD1 (5 bases). Looked up from germline, CDR1 is SGHVS and CDR2 is FQNEAQ. There are 16 residues in the CDR3. V lost 0 bases, J lost 5 bases, and 14 bases lay in between.

The CDR3 nucleotides read TGCAGTGCTAGAGAGGAAGGCGGGGTTTCCTACAAGCAGTACTTC. Translating it yields CSAREEGGVSYKQYF. This sequence joins TRBV20-1 and TRBJ2-5, with a possible D match to TRBD2 (6 bases). The CDR3 runs 15 residues. Per germline, CDR1 DFQATT and CDR2 SNEGSKA (reference sequence). V was shortened by 0 bases and J by 11 bases, with 22 bases between the two germline ends.

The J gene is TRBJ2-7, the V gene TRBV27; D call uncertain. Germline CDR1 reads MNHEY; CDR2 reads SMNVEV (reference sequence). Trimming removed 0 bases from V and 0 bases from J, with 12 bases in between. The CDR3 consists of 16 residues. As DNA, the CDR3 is TGTGCCAGCAGTTTATCCTCCCCGCCCAGCTCCTACGAGCAGTACTTC. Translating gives CASSLSSPPSSYEQYF.

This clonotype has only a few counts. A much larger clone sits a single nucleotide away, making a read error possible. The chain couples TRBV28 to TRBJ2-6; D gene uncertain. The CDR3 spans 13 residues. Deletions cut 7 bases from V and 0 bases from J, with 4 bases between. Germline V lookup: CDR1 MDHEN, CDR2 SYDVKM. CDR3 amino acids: CASIDSGANVLTF. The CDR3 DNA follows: TGTGCCAGCATTGACTCTGGGGCCAACGTCCTGACTTTC.

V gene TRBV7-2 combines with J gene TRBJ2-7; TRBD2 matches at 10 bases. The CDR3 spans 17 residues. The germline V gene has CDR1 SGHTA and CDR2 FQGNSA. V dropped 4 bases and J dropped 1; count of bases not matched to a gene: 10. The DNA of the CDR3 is TGTGCCAGCAGCTCCAATAGGGGGGGACTAGCGTCCTACGAGCAGTACTTC. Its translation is CASSSNRGGLASYEQYF. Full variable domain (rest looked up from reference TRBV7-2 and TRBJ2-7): GAGVSQSPSNKVTEKGKDVELRCDPISGHTALYWYRQSLGQGLEFLIYFQGNSAPDKSGLPSDRFSAERTGGSVSTLTIQRTQQEDSAVYLCASSSNRGGLASYEQYFGPGTRLTVT.

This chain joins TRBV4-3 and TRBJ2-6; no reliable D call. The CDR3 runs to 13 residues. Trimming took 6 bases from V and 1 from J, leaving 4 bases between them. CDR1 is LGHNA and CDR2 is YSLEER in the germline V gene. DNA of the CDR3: TGCGCCAGCAGGAAATCTGGGGCCAACGTCCTGACTTTC. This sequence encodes CASRKSGANVLTF.

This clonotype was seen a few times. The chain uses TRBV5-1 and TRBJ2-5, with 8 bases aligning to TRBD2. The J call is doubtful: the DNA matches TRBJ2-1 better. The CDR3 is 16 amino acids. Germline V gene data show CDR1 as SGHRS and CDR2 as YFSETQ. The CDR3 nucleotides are TGCGCCAGCAGCGGAGGGGCCGGGACTAGCTACAATGAGCAGTTCTTC. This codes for CASSGGAGTSYNEQFF.

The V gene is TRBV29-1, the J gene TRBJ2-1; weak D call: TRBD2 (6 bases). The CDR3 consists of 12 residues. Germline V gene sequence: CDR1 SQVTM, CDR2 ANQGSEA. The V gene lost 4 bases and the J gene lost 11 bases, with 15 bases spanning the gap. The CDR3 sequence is CSVVRDSLKQFF. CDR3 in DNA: TGCAGCGTTGTAAGGGACTCACTAAAGCAGTTCTTC.

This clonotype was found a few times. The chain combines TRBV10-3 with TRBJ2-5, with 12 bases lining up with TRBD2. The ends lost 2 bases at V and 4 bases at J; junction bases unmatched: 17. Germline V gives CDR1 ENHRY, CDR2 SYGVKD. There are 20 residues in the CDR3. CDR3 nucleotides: TGTGCCATCAGTGAGGGAGACTGGCTAGCGGGAGGGCCAGGGTTAGAGACCCAGTACTTC. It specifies CAISEGDWLAGGPGLETQYF.

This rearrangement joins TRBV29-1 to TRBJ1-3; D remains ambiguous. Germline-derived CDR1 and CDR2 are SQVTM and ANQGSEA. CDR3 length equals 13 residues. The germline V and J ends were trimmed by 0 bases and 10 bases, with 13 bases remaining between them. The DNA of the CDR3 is TGCAGCGTTGAAGATGTTGAAGGTCGGACCATATATTTT. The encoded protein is CSVEDVEGRTIYF.

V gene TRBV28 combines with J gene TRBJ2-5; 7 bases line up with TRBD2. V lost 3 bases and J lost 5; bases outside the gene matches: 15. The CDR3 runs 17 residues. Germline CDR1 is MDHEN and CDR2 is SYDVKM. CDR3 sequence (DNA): TGTGCCAGCAGTTTTCGGAGTAGCGGGTCGCGGAGGGAGACCCAGTACTTC. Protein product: CASSFRSSGSRRETQYF.

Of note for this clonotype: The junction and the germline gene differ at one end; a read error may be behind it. The CDR3 DNA follows: TGTGTCAGCAGCCATTTGGGCAGGGAAGCTTTCTTT. Translating gives CVSSHLGREAFF. The chain is built from TRBV3-1 and TRBJ1-1; D is unclear. Germline CDR1 LGHDT, CDR2 YNNKEL (reference sequence). There are 12 residues in the CDR3.

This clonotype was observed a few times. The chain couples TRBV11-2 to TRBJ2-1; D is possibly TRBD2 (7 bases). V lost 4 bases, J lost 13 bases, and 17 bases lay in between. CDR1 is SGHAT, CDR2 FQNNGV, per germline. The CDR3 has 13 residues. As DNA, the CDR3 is TGTGCCAGCAGCTGGGGGGGGCCGATGTTTCAGTTCTTC. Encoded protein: CASSWGGPMFQFF.

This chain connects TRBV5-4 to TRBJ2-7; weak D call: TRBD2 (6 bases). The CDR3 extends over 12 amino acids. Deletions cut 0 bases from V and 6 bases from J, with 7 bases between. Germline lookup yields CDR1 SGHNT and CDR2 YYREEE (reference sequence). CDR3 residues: CASSLDGSEQYF. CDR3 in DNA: TGTGCCAGCAGCTTGGACGGGAGCGAGCAGTACTTC.

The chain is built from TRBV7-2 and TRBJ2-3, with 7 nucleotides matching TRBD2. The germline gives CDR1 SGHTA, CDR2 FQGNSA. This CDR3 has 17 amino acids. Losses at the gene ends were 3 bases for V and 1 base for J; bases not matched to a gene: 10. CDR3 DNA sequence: TGTGCCAGCAGCTTCGGGACTATCCGTGGTGGCACAGATACGCAGTATTTT. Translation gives CASSFGTIRGGTDTQYF.

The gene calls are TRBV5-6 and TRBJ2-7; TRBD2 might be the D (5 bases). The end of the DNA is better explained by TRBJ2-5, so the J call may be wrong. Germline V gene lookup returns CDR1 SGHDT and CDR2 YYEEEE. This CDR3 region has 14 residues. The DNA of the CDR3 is TGTGCCAGCAGCTTGAGGAGGACCCAAGAGACCCAGTACTTC. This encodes CASSLRRTQETQYF.

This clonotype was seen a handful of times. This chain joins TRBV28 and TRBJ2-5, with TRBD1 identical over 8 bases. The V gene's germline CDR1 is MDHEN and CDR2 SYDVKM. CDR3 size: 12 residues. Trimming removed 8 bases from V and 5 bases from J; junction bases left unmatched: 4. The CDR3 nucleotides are TGTGCCAGCCTGACAGGGGAGGAGACCCAGTACTTC. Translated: CASLTGEETQYF.

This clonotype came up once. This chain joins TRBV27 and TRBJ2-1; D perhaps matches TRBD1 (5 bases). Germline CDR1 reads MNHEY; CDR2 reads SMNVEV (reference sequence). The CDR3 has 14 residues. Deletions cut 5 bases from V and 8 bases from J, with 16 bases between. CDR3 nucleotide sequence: TGTGCCAGCAGTCCATACCAGGGTCGGGATGAGCAGTTCTTC. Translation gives CASSPYQGRDEQFF.

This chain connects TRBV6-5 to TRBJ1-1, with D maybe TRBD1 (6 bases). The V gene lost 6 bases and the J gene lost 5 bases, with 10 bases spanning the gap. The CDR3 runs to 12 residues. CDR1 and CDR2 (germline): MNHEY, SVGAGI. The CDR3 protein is CASRGGTTEAFF. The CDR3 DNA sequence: TGTGCCAGCAGGGGTGGGACAACTGAAGCTTTCTTT.